This TCR beta chain was sequenced for a study of blood T cell repertoires in COVID-19. About the research overall: T cells, B-cell-depleted T cells, or PBMCs provided the cDNA or gDNA that served as material.

Trimming pared 4 bases from V and 0 bases from J, leaving 13 bases between. Germline V gene lookup returns CDR1 SGHDN and CDR2 FVKESK. The CDR3 runs 16 residues. Patients of the Seattle cohort, enrolled during active infection, were followed longitudinally. As processed by the authors: Nucleated cell number was recorded as an estimate derived from reference gene primer amplification. Some clones are missing from TCRdb's copy, which holds only in-frame ones; the method was immunoSEQ multiplex PCR. V and J calls and clone size are given by that table; D and trimming were obtained from the DNA. This sample has about 180,000 clones, with 65% to 85% found just once.

The TCR originated in a middle-aged woman with COVID-19, enrolled during active disease. The sample was peripheral blood. This chain connects TRBV14 to TRBJ2-1; D is unresolved. The CDR3 region is CASSRRRDNSYNEQFF. The CDR3 bases are TGTGCCAGCAGCCGTCGGCGAGACAACTCCTACAATGAGCAGTTCTTC.